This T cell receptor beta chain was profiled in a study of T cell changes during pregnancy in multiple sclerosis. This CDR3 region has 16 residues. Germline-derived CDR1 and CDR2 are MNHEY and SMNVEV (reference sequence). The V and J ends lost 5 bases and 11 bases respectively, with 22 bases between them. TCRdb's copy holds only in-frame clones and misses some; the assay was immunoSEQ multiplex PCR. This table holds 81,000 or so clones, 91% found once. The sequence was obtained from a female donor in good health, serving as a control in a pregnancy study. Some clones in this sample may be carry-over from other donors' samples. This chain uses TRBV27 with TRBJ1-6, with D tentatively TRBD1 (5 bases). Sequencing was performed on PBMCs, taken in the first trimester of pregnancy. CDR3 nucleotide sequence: TGTGCCAGCAGTCAACTACCGTCAGGGAAGGATACACCCCTCCACTTT. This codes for CASSQLPSGKDTPLHF.